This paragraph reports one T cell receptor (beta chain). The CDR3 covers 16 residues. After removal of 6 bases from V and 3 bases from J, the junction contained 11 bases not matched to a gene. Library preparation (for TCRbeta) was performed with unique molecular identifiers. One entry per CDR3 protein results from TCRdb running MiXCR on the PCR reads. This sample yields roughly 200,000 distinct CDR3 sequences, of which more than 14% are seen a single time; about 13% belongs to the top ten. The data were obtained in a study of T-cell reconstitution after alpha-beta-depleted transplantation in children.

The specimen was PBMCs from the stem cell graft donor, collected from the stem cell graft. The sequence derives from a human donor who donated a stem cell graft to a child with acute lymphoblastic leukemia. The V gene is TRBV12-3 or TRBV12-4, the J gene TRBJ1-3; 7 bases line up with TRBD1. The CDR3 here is CASSPRRRGRGNTIYF. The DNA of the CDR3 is TGTGCCAGCAGCCCGAGGAGGAGGGGGCGTGGAAACACCATATATTTT.